What follows describes a single TCR beta chain. This entry belongs to a study of shared clonotypes between healthy human individuals. Terminally differentiated effector memory CD45RA+ cells were left out of the naive CD8 fraction, which was CD45RO-negative and positively selected for CCR7. Libraries were prepared by immunoSEQ multiplex PCR; TCRdb keeps only in-frame clonotypes and omits some of them. The sample lists nearly 2 million clones, less than 95% occurring once. This sequence was found in a man younger than 35 in good health. The sample was naive CD8+ T cells sorted from blood.

CDR3 sequence: CASSEAPSRGGADTQYF. DNA for the CDR3: TGTGCCAGCAGTGAAGCGCCGTCGAGAGGGGGGGCAGATACGCAGTATTTT. V is TRBV6-1 and J is TRBJ2-3, with D perhaps TRBD2 (7 bases). V dropped 0 bases and J dropped 4 bases, with 17 bases sitting between them. This CDR3 has 17 residues. CDR1 and CDR2 (germline): MNHNS, SASEGT.